A selection of T cell receptor beta chains follows, all from one sample in a study of control samples from healthy donors and cancer patients. Some clones are missing from TCRdb's copy, which holds only in-frame ones; the method was immunoSEQ multiplex PCR. The table has approximately 58,000 clones, 80% to 90% seen once; the top ten hold about 12%. Sequenced material: PBMCs. Receptor source: a woman aged 60-70 years with lung cancer. Both conserved end residues are part of each CDR3. The D gene is left open where the match is weak. Where a row states a size, it is once, few, many or the class of an expanded clone; other rows omit it.

>-|-|TRBV6-1|TRBJ1-1
TGTGCCAGCCTGCGGGGGCAGGGAGGCACTGAAGCTTTCTTT
CASLRGQGGTEAFF
>TRBD2|-|TRBV2|TRBJ2-7
TGTGCCAGCAGAATCCTGGGGGGGAGTAGCGAGCAGTACTTC
CASRILGGSSEQYF
>-|-|TRBV6-6|TRBJ1-6
TGTGCCAGCAGTTCCCCCGAAGCTTCACCCCTCCACTTT
CASSSPEASPLHF
>-|-|TRBV3-1/TRBV3-2|TRBJ1-5
TGTGCCAGCAGCCAAGGCACAGCTTCTTATCAGCCCCAGCATTTT
CASSQGTASYQPQHF
>-|-|TRBV18|TRBJ1-1
TGTGCCAGCTCACCACCACAGTTGAACACTGAAGCTTTCTTT
CASSPPQLNTEAFF
>TRBD2|-|TRBV5-1|TRBJ2-1
TGCGCCAGCAGATCGGGACTAGCGTACAATGAGCAGTTCTTC
CASRSGLAYNEQFF
>-|-|TRBV3-1/TRBV3-2|TRBJ1-5
TGTGCCAGCAGCCCTCTGGGAGGTAGCAATCAGCCCCAGCATTTT
CASSPLGGSNQPQHF
>-|-|TRBV10-3|TRBJ2-5
TGTGCCATCAGGGACAGTCGCTTTGAGACCCAGTACTTC
CAIRDSRFETQYF
>-|-|TRBV10-3|TRBJ1-1
TGTGCCATCAGTGAGTCGAGGTCAGGGGCCACTGAAGCTTTCTTT
CAISESRSGATEAFF
>-|-|TRBV12-3/TRBV12-4|TRBJ2-7
TGTGCCAGCAGCTTAGCAGGTTACGAGCAGTACTTC
CASSLAGYEQYF
>-|-|TRBV2|TRBJ2-1
TGTGCCAGCAGCTCCCAGGGGAGCTCCTACAATGAGCAGTTCTTC
CASSSQGSSYNEQFF
>-|-|TRBV6-6|TRBJ2-7
TGTGCCAGCAGACGAAGCAGAGACGAGCAGTACTTC
CASRRSRDEQYF
>TRBD1|-|TRBV6-5|TRBJ1-1
TGTGCCAGCAGTAAGGGACAGGGGAAAAACACTGAAGCTTTCTTT
CASSKGQGKNTEAFF
>TRBD2|-|TRBV5-1|TRBJ2-3
TGCGCCAGCAGCTTGCCTCTAGCGGGAGCAGATACGCAGTATTTT
CASSLPLAGADTQYF
>-|few|TRBV19|TRBJ1-5
TGTGCCAGTCCTACGCCAATGAGCAATCAGCCCCAGCATTTT
CASPTPMSNQPQHF
>-|-|TRBV5-1|TRBJ2-3
TGCGCCAGCAGCCTCCCCTCTGGACCCATCGGAGATACGCAGTATTTT
CASSLPSGPIGDTQYF
>-|-|TRBV5-1|TRBJ1-2
TGCGCCAGCAGCTCGGGCCAGGGGACTGCATATGGCTACACCTTC
CASSSGQGTAYGYTF
>-|-|TRBV3-1/TRBV3-2|TRBJ2-2
TGTGCCAGCAGCCCGACCCCCACCGGGGAGCTGTTTTTT
CASSPTPTGELFF
>TRBD1|-|TRBV7-9|TRBJ1-3
TGTGCCAGCAGCCCACGGGGACAGGGGGTCCGCAACACCATATATTTT
CASSPRGQGVRNTIYF
>-|-|TRBV28|TRBJ2-7
TGTGCCAGCAGTTTTGTGGTTTCAAACGAGCAGTACTTC
CASSFVVSNEQYF
>-|-|TRBV5-1|TRBJ1-1
TGCGCCAGCACAAGGGGCCCAAATTCGAACACTGAAGCTTTCTTT
CASTRGPNSNTEAFF
>TRBD1|once|TRBV10-3|TRBJ1-2
TGTGCCATCAGTGCCGACAGGGGAACGCCGAACTATGGCTACACCTTC
CAISADRGTPNYGYTF
>-|-|TRBV6-5|TRBJ2-3
TGTGCCAGCAGGACGTTCAGCACAGATACGCAGTATTTT
CASRTFSTDTQYF
>TRBD1|once|TRBV18|TRBJ1-1
TGTGCCAGCTCACAGGGGGCGAGAGGAAGCACTGAAGCTTTCTTT
CASSQGARGSTEAFF
>-|-|TRBV5-1|TRBJ2-2
TGCGCCAGCAGCTTGGAGACGAGCACCGGGGAGCTGTTTTTT
CASSLETSTGELFF
>TRBD1|-|TRBV28|TRBJ2-7
TGTGCCAGCAGCGCGGGACAGGGGGATATAGCGCCCTACGAGCAGTACTTC
CASSAGQGDIAPYEQYF
>TRBD1|once|TRBV4-2|TRBJ2-7
TGTGCCAGCAGCCAAGATGGGACAGGGGCGGCCTACGAGCAGTACTTC
CASSQDGTGAAYEQYF
>-|-|TRBV28|TRBJ1-4
TGTGCCAGCAGTTTTGACTTGGGTAATGAAAAACTGTTTTTT
CASSFDLGNEKLFF
>-|-|TRBV7-2|TRBJ2-1
TGTGCCAGCAGCTTGGGGTTTCTGAATGAGCAGTTCTTC
CASSLGFLNEQFF
>-|-|TRBV18|TRBJ2-1
TGTGCCAGCTCACCGTTGGAAGCGATTAGCTCCTACAATGAGCAGTTCTTC
CASSPLEAISSYNEQFF
>-|-|TRBV19|TRBJ2-2
TGTGCCAGTAGTCAATACGGGGCCCCGGGCACCGGGGAGCTGTTTTTT
CASSQYGAPGTGELFF
>TRBD1|-|TRBV3-1/TRBV3-2|TRBJ1-2
TGTGCCAGCAGCCCGGGACAGGGATTTTTTGGCTACACCTTC
CASSPGQGFFGYTF
>-|-|TRBV3-1/TRBV3-2|TRBJ2-6
TGTGCCAGCAAGGGCAGCTCCGGGGAAGGGGCCAACGTCCTGACTTTC
CASKGSSGEGANVLTF
>-|-|TRBV27|TRBJ2-7
TGTGCCAGCGGTGGGTGGGATCGGGACGAGCAGTACTTC
CASGGWDRDEQYF
>-|-|TRBV7-2|TRBJ1-1
TGTGCCAGCAGCTTAGCGCTAAGAGGGGTGGGTGAAGCTTTCTTT
CASSLALRGVGEAFF
>-|few|TRBV9|TRBJ2-2
TGTGCCAGCAGCGTAGAGAACAACGGGGCCGGGGAGCTGTTTTTT
CASSVENNGAGELFF
>TRBD1|-|TRBV19|TRBJ1-2
TGTGCCAGTAGTCGGGCAGGGGGCCTCGTTTGGGCTGGCTACACCTTC
CASSRAGGLVWAGYTF
>-|-|TRBV3-1/TRBV3-2|TRBJ2-7
TGTGCCAGCAGCCAATCCCGGGGGGAGCAGTACTTC
CASSQSRGEQYF
>TRBD1|-|TRBV3-1/TRBV3-2|TRBJ1-3
TGTGCCAGCAGCCAGCTACAGGGGGCCGGTGGAAACACCATATATTTT
CASSQLQGAGGNTIYF
>-|-|TRBV5-5|TRBJ1-1
TGTGCCAGCAGCTTTGAGGGAATGAACACTGAAGCTTTCTTT
CASSFEGMNTEAFF